The clone carrying this T cell receptor (beta chain) was counted a few times. Its antigen is still unknown. The CDR3 loop spans 12 amino acids. Germline V lookup: CDR1 DFQATT, CDR2 SNEGSKA (reference sequence). V was pared by 7 bases and J by 0 bases, with 10 bases between. RNA was extracted with the RNeasy kit, and a quantity of about 0.45 to 1 ug was reverse transcribed using random hexamers. TCRdb passed the immunoSEQ multiplex PCR reads through MiXCR, listing each CDR3 protein once. The sample contains about 120,000 distinct CDR3 sequences, about 93% of which appear only once. This record comes from a study of CD8 T cells in Susac syndrome. In the study overall: Patients with Susac syndrome were therapy-naive, on corticosteroids, or on intravenous immunoglobulin alone at the time that blood was drawn.

Study-level findings and limits: CD8+ clonal expansion in Susac was maximal in TEMRA cells and in active patients.

Material for sequencing was CD8+ T cells from PBMCs. The source is a human donor with Susac syndrome. The rearrangement uses TRBV20-1 and TRBJ2-7; D unresolved. The CDR3 loop is CSGTESSYEQYF. The DNA of the CDR3 is TGCAGTGGGACGGAGAGCTCCTACGAGCAGTACTTC.